The 4 T cell receptor beta chains listed next were all sequenced from one sample in a study of human T cells and chemical hapten exposure. Indicated time point: pre-sensitization, week 0. Indicated treatment: therapeutic diphenylcyclopropenone sensitization with weekly scalp DPC. TCRdb analysed the RACE reads with MiXCR anew, one entry per CDR3 protein. The data hold a few hundred thousand distinct CDR3 sequences, with around 5.5% observed a single time. Sample: whole blood, taken in connection with sensitization to the hapten diphenylcyclopropenone (DPC). Every receptor here comes from a woman under 30 with alopecia areata. Some clones in this sample may be carry-over from other donors' samples.

This clonotype was seen a handful of times. The V and J genes are TRBV12-3 or TRBV12-4 and TRBJ2-7; D tentatively fits TRBD1 or TRBD2 (5 bases each). CDR3 size: 13 residues. Deletions cut 8 bases from V and 8 bases from J, with 19 bases between. The CDR3 spells CASHPGGSVKQYF. In DNA, the CDR3 is TGTGCCAGCCACCCTGGGGGATCAGTGAAGCAGTACTTC.

This clonotype was picked up many times. The V call is TRBV27, the J call TRBJ1-6; TRBD1 might be the D (6 bases). Germline V gives CDR1 MNHEY, CDR2 SMNVEV (reference sequence). This CDR3 is 15 amino acids long. Trimming took off 2 bases at V and 4 bases at J, with 9 bases between the two ends. CDR3: CASSLAGQYNSPLHF. CDR3 nucleotides: TGTGCCAGCAGTTTAGCCGGACAGTATAATTCACCCCTCCACTTT.

In this sample, this clonotype turned up many times. The gene calls are TRBV6-6 and TRBJ2-7; 7 bases map to TRBD1. Germline CDR1 and CDR2: MNHNY and SVGAGI (reference sequence). V shed 6 bases, J shed 4 bases, and the junction held 21 bases outside the gene matches. The CDR3 contains 18 residues. The DNA for the CDR3 is TGTGCCAGCAGACCCGCCGAATTCCGGGACAGATTGTCTTACGAGCAGTACTTC. This codes for CASRPAEFRDRLSYEQYF.

The chain recombines TRBV28 with TRBJ2-3, with 7 bases identical to TRBD2. This CDR3 contains 14 residues. CDR1 MDHEN and CDR2 SYDVKM come from the germline V gene. V gave up 4 bases and J gave up 2 bases; unmatched junction bases: 3. The CDR3 nucleotides read TGTGCCAGCAGTTCCAGACTAGCCACAGATACGCAGTATTTT. This gives the protein CASSSRLATDTQYF.